This T cell receptor beta chain was observed in a study of shared clonotypes between healthy human individuals. Study-level points and caveats: Sampling included only blood; tissue repertoires likely differ.

Deletions cut 2 bases from V and 0 bases from J, with 9 bases between. Germline CDR1 is SGHDT and CDR2 is YYEEEE. The length of the CDR3 is 15 residues. Some clones are missing from TCRdb's copy, which holds only in-frame ones; the method was immunoSEQ multiplex PCR. The table shows 2.3 million or so clones, with roughly 93% occurring only once. Donors were healthy HIV-negative adults without recent acute infections or vaccinations. Comment on this clone: Its antigen is unidentified.

The sequence derives from a man younger than 30 in good health. Some clones in this sample may be carry-over from other donors' samples. This chain connects TRBV5-6 to TRBJ2-1; D ambiguous. Sequenced input: naive CD4+ T cells from PBMCs. Subset of the sample: CD45RA+ positively selected. CDR3 sequence reads: CASSLLRSSYNEQFF. In DNA, the CDR3 is TGTGCCAGCAGCTTACTTAGGAGCTCCTACAATGAGCAGTTCTTC.